This T cell receptor beta chain derives from a study of CD8 T cells in ankylosing spondylitis (dated by TCRdb to about 2017). For the study in its entirety: The study profiled T cell receptor beta repertoires in healthy donors and ankylosing spondylitis patients to find disease-linked TCR variants. The whole study cohort included 108 healthy donors and 25 ankylosing spondylitis patients. Peripheral blood was sampled, and synovial fluid was also collected from ankylosing spondylitis patients. General conclusions and limits of the study: Some motif variants were previously reported in synovial fluid and blood of reactive arthritis patients, suggesting common disease-initiation mechanisms. The disease-linked clones had a CD8+ phenotype and were found at relatively low frequencies in peripheral blood. A TCR beta motif made up of several highly homologous amino acid variants appeared to be characteristic of blood from ankylosing spondylitis patients. The disease-linked clones were reported as significantly enriched in matched synovial fluid samples from ankylosing spondylitis patients.

Reads for this sample came from an Illumina HiSeq 2500. Quantitative 5'-RACE with molecular barcodes was the method used to prepare the TCR beta libraries. Turning to the authors' computational methods: To identify disease-linked TCR variants, a new computational method was used, one built on a probabilistic model of VDJ rearrangement. TCRdb redid the processing of the public reads, applying fastp at Q25 and MiXCR, and retained in-frame beta chains. CDR3 protein duplicates are merged, each entry listing the most common genes and DNA. These V and J calls rely on TCRdb rather than the paper's analysis. The table for this sample lists roughly 350,000 distinct CDR3 sequences; less than 9.5% of them were counted only once. The ten top clones hold just over 14% of the sample. Between the V and J ends, shortened by 5 bases and 4 bases respectively, the junction contains 11 bases. The cysteine opens and the phenylalanine closes a CDR3 of 14 amino acids. Only the CDR3 part of the read is kept: 42 bases, read in frame from the first base.

On this clonotype: Its antigen has not been determined. No quality values exist for individual bases; no much larger clone is one base distant.

Rearrangement joined TRBV12-3 or TRBV12-4 to TRBJ1-4; there is no confident call for the D gene. Specimen: blood, either unsorted or a sorted T cell fraction (not recorded which). The TCR originated in a male donor with ankylosing spondylitis. CDR3 protein: CASSEGRVNEKLFF. The nucleotides read TGTGCCAGCAGTGAAGGACGGGTTAATGAAAAACTGTTTTTT.